This T cell receptor (beta chain) originates from a study of identical twins. Trimming took 4 bases from V and 6 from J, leaving 16 bases between them. The germline V gene encodes CDR1 SGHDT and CDR2 YYEEEE. The CDR3 runs 15 residues. cDNA carried unique molecular identifiers, and a universal primer site was added by template switching. TCRdb re-called the 5' RACE reads through MiXCR, storing one row per CDR3 protein. The repertoire holds 200,000 to 300,000 distinct CDR3 sequences, with 10% to 13% as singletons. This clonotype turned up a few times. V gene TRBV5-6 combines with J gene TRBJ2-2; perhaps TRBD1 as D (5 bases). This receptor was identified in a man aged 45-65 years in good health. Sequences were obtained from memory T cells sorted from blood. CDR3 sequence reads: CASSPIGRVAGELFF. The CDR3 bases are TGTGCCAGCAGCCCGATCGGCAGGGTTGCCGGGGAGCTGTTTTTT.